These 5 T cell receptor beta chains originate from one sample sequenced in a study of CD8+ T cells in alopecia areata. Sequencing used cDNA as its template, made by extracting RNA and reverse transcribing it. TCRdb keeps only in-frame clones here, not all; method: immunoSEQ multiplex PCR. Of some 210,000 clones listed, around 62% were seen once; the top ten hold 0.45%. Specimen: CD4+ T cells sorted from blood, collected at week 0. The receptor source for this set is a human donor with alopecia areata.

Remarks on this clone: This sample also contains other DNA sequences that code for the same CDR3. The chain has TRBV7-9 and TRBJ1-1; a weak D match, TRBD1 (5 bases). V shed 1 base and J shed 5 bases, with 8 bases lying between them. The CDR3 runs 13 residues. The germline V gene encodes CDR1 SEHNR and CDR2 FQNEAQ (reference sequence). CDR3 sequence (DNA): TGTGCCAGCAGCTTAGGGACAAATACTGAAGCTTTCTTT. It yields the protein CASSLGTNTEAFF.

The sample holds one count of this clone. V usage is TRBV18 and J usage is TRBJ1-2, with D possibly being TRBD1 (5 bases). Trimming cost V 3 bases and J 8 bases, with 7 bases left between them. Germline loops: CDR1 KGHSH, CDR2 LQKENI. The CDR3 is made up of 11 amino acids. The CDR3 sequence: CASSPGTGYTF. CDR3 coding DNA: TGTGCCAGCTCACCGGGGACGGGCTACACCTTC.

This clone was seen a few times. The gene calls are TRBV2 and TRBJ1-3, with 7 bases lining up with TRBD1. The V segment lost 5 bases and the J segment 2 bases; nucleotides outside the gene matches: 3. Germline lookup yields CDR1 SNHLY and CDR2 FYNNEI. The CDR3 runs 14 residues. CDR3 nucleotide sequence: TGTGCCAGCAGTCCCGACAGGGCTGGAAACACCATATATTTT. This gives the protein CASSPDRAGNTIYF. Together with reference TRBV2 and TRBJ1-3, the CDR3 gives the full variable domain: EPEVTQTPSHQVTQMGQEVILRCVPISNHLYFYWYRQILGQKVEFLVSFYNNEISEKSEIFDDQFSVERPDGSNFTLKIRSTKLEDSAMYFCASSPDRAGNTIYFGEGSWLTVV.

The chain combines TRBV6-6 with TRBJ1-5, with D uncertain. Germline loops: CDR1 MNHNY, CDR2 SVGAGI (reference sequence). The CDR3 spans 15 residues. Trimming shortened V by 7 bases and J by 0 bases, and 13 bases separated the two germline ends. CDR3 loop: CASTGYPSSNQPQHF. The CDR3, as DNA: TGTGCCAGCACTGGTTACCCCTCTAGCAATCAGCCCCAGCATTTT.

This clone was observed a handful of times. This chain uses TRBV30 with TRBJ1-2; D gene ambiguous. The CDR3 totals 13 residues. Germline V lookup: CDR1 GTSNPN, CDR2 SVGIG (reference sequence). V lost 2 bases and J 8 bases, leaving 15 bases between the germline ends. CDR3 sequence reads: CAWSSTFPNGYTF. In nucleotides, the CDR3 is TGTGCCTGGAGTTCGACGTTCCCTAACGGCTACACCTTC.